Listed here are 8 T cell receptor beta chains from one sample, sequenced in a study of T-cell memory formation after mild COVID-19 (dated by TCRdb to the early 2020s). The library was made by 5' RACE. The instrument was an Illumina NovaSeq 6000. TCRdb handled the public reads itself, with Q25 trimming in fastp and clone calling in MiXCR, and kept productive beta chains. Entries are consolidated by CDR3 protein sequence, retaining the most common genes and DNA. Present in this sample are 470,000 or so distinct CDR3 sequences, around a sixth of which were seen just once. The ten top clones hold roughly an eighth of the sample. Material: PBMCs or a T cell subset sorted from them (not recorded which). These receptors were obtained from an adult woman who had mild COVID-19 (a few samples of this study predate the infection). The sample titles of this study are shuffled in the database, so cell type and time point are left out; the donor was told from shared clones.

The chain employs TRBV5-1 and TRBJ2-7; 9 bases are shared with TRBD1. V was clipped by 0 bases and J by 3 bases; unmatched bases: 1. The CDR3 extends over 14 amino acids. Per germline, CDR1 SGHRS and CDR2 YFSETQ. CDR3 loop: CASSLDRGHYEQYF. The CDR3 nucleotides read TGCGCCAGCAGCTTGGACAGGGGGCACTACGAGCAGTACTTC.

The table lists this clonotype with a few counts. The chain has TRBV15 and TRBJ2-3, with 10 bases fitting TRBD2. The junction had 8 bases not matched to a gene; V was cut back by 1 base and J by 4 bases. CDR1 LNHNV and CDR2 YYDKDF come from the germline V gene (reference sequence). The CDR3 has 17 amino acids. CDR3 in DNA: TGTGCCACCAGCAGAGTAGGGCCAGCGGGAGGGCCAGATACGCAGTATTTT. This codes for CATSRVGPAGGPDTQYF.

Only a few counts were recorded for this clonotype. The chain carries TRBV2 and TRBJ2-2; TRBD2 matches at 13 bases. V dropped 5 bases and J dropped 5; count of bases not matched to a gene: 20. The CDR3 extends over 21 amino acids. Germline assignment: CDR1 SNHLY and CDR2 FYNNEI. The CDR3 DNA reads TGTGCCAGCAGTATTGCGTTTCCCCCTACTAGCGGGAGGGCGGTAACCGGGGAGCTGTTTTTT. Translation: CASSIAFPPTSGRAVTGELFF.

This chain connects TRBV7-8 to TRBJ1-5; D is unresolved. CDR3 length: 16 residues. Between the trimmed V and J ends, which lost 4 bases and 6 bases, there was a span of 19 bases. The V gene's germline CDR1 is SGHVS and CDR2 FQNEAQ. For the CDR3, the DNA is TGTGCCAGCAGCTCCCGGGTCCCCCAACGGGTTCAGCCCCAGCATTTT. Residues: CASSSRVPQRVQPQHF.

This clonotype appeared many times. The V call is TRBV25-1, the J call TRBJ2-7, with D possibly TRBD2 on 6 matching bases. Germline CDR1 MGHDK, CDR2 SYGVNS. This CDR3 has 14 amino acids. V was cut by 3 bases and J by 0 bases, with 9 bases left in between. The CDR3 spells CASSDSGSSYEQYF. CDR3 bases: TGTGCCAGCAGTGACTCCGGGAGCTCCTACGAGCAGTACTTC.

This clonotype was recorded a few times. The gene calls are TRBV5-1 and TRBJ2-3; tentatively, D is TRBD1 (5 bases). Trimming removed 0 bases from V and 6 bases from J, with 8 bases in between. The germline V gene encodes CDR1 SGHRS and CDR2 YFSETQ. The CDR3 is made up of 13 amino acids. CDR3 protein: CASSLDPGDTQYF. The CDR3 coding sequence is TGCGCCAGCAGCTTGGATCCAGGGGATACGCAGTATTTT.

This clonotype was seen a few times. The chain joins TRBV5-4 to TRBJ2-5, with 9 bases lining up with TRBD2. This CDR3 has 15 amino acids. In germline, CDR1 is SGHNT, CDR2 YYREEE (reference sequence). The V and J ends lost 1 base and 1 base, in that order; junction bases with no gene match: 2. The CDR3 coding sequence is TGTGCCAGCAGCTTGAGCGGGAGGCGCCAAGAGACCCAGTACTTC. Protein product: CASSLSGRRQETQYF.

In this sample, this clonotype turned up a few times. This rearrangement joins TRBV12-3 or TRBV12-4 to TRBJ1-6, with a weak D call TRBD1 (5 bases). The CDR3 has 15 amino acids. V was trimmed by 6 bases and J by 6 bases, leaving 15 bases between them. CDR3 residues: CASRGRGALNSPLHF. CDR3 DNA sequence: TGTGCCAGCAGGGGCCGAGGGGCCCTTAATTCACCCCTCCACTTT.